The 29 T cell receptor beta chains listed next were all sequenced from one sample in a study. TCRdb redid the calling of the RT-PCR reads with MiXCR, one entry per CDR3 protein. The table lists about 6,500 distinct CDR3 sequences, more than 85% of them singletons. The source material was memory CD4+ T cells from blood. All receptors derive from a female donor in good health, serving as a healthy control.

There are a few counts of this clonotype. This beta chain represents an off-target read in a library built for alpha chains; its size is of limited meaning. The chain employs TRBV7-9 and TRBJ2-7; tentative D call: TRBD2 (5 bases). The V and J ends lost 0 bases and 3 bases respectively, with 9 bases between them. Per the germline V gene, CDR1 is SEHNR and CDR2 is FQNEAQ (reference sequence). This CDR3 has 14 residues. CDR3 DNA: TGTGCCAGCAGCTTAGCCGGGGTGGACTACGAGCAGTACTTC. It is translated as CASSLAGVDYEQYF. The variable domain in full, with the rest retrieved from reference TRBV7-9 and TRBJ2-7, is DTGVSQNPRHKITKRGQNVTFRCDPISEHNRLYWYRQTLGQGPEFLTYFQNEAQLEKSRLLSDRFSAERPKGSFSTLEIQRTEQGDSAMYLCASSLAGVDYEQYFGPGTRLTVT.

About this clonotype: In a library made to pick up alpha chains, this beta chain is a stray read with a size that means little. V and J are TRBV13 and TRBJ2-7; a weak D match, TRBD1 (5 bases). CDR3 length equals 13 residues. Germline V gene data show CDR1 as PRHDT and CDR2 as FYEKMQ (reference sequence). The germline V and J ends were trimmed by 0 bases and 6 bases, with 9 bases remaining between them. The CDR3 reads CASSLGRQSEQYF. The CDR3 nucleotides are TGTGCCAGCAGCTTAGGCCGACAGTCCGAGCAGTACTTC.

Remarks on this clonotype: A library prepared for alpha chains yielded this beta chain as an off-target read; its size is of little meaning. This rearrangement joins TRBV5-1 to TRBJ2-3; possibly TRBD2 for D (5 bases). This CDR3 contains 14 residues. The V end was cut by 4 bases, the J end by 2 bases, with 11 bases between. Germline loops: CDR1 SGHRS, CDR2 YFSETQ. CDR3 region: CASSRGSYTDTQYF. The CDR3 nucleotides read TGCGCCAGCAGCCGGGGTTCCTACACAGATACGCAGTATTTT.

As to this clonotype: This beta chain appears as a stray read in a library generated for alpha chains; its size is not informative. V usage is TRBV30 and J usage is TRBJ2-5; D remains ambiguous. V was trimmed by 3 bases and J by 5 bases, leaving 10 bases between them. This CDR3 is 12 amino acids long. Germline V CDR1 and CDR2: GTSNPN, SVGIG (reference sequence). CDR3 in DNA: TGTGCCTGGAGCCCACTCGGGGAGACCCAGTACTTC. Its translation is CAWSPLGETQYF.

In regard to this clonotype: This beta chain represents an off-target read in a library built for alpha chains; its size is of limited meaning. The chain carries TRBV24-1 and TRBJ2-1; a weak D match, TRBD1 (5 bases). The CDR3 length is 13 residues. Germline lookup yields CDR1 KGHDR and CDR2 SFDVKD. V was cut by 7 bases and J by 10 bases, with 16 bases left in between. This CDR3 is CATSKNQGQEQFF. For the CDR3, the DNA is TGTGCCACCAGCAAAAATCAGGGTCAAGAGCAGTTCTTC.

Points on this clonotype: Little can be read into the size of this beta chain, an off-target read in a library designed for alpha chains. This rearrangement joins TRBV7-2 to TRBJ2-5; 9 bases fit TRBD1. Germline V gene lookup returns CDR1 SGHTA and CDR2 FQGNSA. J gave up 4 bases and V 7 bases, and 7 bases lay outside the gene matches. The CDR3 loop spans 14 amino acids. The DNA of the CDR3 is TGTGCCAGCACGTGGGGACAGGGAAGAGAGACCCAGTACTTC. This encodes CASTWGQGRETQYF.

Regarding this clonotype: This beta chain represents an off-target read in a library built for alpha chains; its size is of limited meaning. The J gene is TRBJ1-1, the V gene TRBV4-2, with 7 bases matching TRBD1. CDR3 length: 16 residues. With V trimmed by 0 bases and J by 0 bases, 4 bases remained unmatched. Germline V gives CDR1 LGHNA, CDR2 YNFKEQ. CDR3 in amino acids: CASSQDRGTVNTEAFF. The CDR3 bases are TGTGCCAGCAGCCAAGATAGGGGGACAGTGAACACTGAAGCTTTCTTT.

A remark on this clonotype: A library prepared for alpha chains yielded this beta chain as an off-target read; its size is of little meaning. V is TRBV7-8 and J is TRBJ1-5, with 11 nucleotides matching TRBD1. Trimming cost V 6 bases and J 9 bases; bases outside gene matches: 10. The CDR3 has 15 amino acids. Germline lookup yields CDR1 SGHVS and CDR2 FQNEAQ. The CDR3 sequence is CASSLWTGGRWPQHF. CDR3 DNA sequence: TGTGCCAGCAGTTTATGGACAGGGGGCCGGTGGCCCCAGCATTTT.

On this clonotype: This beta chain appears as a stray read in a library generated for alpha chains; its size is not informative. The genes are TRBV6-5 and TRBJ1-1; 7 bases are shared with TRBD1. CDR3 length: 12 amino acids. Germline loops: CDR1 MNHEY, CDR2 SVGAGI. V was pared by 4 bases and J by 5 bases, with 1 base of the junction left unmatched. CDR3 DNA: TGTGCCAGCAGTTCGACAGGGACTGAAGCTTTCTTT. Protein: CASSSTGTEAFF.

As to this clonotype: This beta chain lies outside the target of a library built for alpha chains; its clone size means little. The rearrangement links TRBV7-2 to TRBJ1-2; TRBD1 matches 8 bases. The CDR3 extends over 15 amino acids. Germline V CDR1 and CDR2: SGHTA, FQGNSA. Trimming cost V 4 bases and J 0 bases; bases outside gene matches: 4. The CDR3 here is CASSYSTGANYGYTF. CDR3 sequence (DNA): TGTGCCAGCAGCTATTCGACAGGGGCTAACTATGGCTACACCTTC.

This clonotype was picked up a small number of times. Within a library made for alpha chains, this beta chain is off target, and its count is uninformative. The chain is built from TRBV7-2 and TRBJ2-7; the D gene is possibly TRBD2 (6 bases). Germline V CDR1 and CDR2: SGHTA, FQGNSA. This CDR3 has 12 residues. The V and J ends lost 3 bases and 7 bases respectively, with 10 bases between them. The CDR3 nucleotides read TGTGCCAGCAGCTTTTTTGGAGGGGAGCAGTACTTC. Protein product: CASSFFGGEQYF.

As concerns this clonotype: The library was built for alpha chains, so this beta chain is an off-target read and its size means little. The CDR3 region has the DNA TGCGCCAGCAGCCAAGATTCGGGCGTGGGTGTCCCCGGGGAGCTGTTTTTT. Protein sequence: CASSQDSGVGVPGELFF. This rearrangement joins TRBV4-1 to TRBJ2-2; D is unclear. The CDR3 runs to 17 residues. V shed 0 bases and J shed 6 bases, with 17 bases lying between them. From germline, CDR1 is MGHRA and CDR2 YSYEKL.

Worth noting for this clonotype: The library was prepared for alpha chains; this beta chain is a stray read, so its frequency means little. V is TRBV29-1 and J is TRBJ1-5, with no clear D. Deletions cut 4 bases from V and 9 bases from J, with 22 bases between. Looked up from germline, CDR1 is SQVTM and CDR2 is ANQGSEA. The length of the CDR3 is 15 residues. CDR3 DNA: TGCAGCGTTGGTATCGTTTCAGGAATCACCAGGCCCCAGCATTTT. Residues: CSVGIVSGITRPQHF.

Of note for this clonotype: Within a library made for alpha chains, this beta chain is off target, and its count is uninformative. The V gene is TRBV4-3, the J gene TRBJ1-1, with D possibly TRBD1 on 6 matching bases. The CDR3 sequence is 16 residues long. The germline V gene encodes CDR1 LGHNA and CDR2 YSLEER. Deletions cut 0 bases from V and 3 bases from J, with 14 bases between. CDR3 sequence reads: CASSQDQGRGYTEAFF. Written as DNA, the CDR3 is TGCGCCAGCAGCCAAGATCAGGGCAGGGGCTACACTGAAGCTTTCTTT.

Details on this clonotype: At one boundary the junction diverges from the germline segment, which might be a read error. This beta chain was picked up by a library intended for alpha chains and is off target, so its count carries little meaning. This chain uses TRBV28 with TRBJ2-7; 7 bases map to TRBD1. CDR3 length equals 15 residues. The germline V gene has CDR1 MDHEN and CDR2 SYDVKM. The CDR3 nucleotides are TGTGCCAGCAGTGGGCGGCAAGGGGGCTCCCACGAGCAGTACTTC. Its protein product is CASSGRQGGSHEQYF.

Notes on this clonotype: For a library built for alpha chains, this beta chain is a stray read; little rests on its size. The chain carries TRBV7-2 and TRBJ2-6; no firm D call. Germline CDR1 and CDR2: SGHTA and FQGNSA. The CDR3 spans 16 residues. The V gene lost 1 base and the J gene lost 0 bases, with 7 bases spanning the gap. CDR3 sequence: CASSLVALSGANVLTF. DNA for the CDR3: TGTGCCAGCAGCTTAGTTGCCCTCTCTGGGGCCAACGTCCTGACTTTC.

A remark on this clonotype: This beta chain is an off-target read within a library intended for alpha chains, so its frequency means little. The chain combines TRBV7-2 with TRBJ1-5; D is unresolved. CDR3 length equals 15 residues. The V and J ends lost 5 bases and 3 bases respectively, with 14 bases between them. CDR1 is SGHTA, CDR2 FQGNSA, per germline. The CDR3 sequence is CASSVFTRNNQPQHF. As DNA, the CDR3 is TGTGCCAGCAGCGTTTTCACCCGAAACAATCAGCCCCAGCATTTT.

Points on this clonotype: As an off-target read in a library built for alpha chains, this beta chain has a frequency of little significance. The CDR3 region has the DNA TGCAGTGCCAACGACCCTCGGAGGTTCGCCACTGAAGCTTTCTTT. This sequence encodes CSANDPRRFATEAFF. The chain joins TRBV20-1 to TRBJ1-1; the D is unclear. This CDR3 spans 15 amino acids. The V and J ends lost 6 bases and 4 bases respectively, with 21 bases between them. Germline V gives CDR1 DFQATT, CDR2 SNEGSKA (reference sequence).

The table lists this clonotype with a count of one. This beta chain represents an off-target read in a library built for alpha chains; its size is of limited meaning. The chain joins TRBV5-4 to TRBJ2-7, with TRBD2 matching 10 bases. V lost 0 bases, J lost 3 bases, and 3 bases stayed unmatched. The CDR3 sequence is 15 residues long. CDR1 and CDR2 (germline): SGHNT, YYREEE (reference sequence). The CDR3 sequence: CASSLGASGGYEQYF. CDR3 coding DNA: TGTGCCAGCAGCTTGGGGGCTAGCGGGGGCTACGAGCAGTACTTC.

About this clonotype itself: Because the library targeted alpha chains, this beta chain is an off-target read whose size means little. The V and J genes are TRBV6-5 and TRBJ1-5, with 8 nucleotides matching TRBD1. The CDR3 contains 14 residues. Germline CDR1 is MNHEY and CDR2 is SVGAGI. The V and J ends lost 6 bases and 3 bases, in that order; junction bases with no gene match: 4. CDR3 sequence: CASRGQGDNQPQHF. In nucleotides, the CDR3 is TGTGCCAGCAGAGGACAGGGTGACAATCAGCCCCAGCATTTT.

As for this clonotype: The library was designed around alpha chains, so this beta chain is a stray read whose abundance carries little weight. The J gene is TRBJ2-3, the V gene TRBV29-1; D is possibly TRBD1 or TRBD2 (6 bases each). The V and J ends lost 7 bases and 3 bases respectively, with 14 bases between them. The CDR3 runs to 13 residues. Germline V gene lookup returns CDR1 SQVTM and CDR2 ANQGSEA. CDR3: CSGLGGRTDTQYF. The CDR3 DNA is TGCAGCGGATTAGGGGGGAGGACAGATACGCAGTATTTT.

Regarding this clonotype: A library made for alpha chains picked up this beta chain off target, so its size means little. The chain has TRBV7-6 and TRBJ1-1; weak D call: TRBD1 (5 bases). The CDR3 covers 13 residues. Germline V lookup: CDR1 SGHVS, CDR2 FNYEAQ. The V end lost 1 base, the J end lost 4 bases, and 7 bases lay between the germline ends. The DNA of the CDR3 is TGTGCCAGCAGCTTAGGCGGGGGCACTGAAGCTTTCTTT. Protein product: CASSLGGGTEAFF.

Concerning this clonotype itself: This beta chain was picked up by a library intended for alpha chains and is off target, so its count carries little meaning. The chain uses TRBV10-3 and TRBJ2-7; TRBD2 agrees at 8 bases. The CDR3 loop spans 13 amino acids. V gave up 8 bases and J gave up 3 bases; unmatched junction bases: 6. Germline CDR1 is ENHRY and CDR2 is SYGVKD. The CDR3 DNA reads TGTGCCATCGGCAGCGGGGGTAGCTACGAGCAGTACTTC. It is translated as CAIGSGGSYEQYF.

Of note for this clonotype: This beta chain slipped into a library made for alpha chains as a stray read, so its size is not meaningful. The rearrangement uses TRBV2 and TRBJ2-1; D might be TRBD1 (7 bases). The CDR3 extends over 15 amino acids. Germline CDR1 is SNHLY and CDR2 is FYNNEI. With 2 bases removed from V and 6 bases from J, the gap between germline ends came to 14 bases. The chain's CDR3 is CASSERQGGGNEQFF. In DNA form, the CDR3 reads TGTGCCAGCAGTGAACGGCAGGGGGGAGGCAATGAGCAGTTCTTC.

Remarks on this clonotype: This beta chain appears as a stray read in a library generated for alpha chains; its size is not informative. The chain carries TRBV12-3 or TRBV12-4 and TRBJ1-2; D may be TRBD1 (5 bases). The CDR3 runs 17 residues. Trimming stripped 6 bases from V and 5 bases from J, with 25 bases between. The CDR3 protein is CASSPGGTIGTLYGYTF. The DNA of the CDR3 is TGTGCCAGCAGCCCCGGGGGGACCATCGGGACCCTTTATGGCTACACCTTC.

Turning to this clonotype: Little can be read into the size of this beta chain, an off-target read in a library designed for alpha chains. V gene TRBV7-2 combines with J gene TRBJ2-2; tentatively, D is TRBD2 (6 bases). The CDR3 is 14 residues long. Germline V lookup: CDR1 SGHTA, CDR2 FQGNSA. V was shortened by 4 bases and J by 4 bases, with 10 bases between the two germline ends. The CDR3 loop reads CASSWLASTGELFF. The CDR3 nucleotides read TGTGCCAGCAGCTGGCTAGCGAGCACCGGGGAGCTGTTTTTT.

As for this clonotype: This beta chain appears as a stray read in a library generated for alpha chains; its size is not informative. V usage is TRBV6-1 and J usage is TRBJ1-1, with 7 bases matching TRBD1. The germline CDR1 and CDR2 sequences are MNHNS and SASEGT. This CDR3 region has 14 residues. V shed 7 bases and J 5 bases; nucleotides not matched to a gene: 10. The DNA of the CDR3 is TGTGCCAGCACCCTCCGGACAGGCGGAACTGAAGCTTTCTTT. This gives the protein CASTLRTGGTEAFF.

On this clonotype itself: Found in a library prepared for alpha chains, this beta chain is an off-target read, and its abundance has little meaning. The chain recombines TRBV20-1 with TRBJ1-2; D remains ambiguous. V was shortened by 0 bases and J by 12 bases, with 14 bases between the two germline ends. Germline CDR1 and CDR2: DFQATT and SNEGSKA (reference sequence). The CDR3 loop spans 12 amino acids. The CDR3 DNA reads TGCAGTGCTAGAGATCGGGGTCGAGAGGACACCTTC. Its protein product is CSARDRGREDTF.

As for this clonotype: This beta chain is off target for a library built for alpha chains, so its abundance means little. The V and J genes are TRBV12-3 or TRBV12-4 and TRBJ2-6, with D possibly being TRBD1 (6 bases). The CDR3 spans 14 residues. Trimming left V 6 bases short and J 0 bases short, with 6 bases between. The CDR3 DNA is TGTGCCAGCAGACAGGGCTCTGGGGCCAACGTCCTGACTTTC. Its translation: CASRQGSGANVLTF.